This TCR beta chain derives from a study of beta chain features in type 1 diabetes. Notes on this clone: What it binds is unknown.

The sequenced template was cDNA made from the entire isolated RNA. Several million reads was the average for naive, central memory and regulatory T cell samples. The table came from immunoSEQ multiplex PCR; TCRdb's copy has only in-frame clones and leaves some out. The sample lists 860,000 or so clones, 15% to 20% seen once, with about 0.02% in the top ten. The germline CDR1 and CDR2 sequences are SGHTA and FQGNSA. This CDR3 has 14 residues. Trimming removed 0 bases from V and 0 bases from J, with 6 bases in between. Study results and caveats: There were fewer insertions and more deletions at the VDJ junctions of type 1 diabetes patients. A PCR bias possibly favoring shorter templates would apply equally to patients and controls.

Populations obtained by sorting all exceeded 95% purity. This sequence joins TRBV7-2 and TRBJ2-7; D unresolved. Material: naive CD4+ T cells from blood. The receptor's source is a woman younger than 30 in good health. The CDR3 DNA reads TGTGCCAGCAGCTTAGCGGCTAACTCCTACGAGCAGTACTTC. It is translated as CASSLAANSYEQYF. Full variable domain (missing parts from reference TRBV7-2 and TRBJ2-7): GAGVSQSPSNKVTEKGKDVELRCDPISGHTALYWYRQSLGQGLEFLIYFQGNSAPDKSGLPSDRFSAERTGGSVSTLTIQRTQQEDSAVYLCASSLAANSYEQYFGPGTRLTVT.